Described below is a single T cell receptor (beta chain) sequence and its context. This entry is derived from a study of control samples from healthy donors and cancer patients. Trimming took 8 bases from V and 3 from J, leaving 8 bases between them. The CDR3 runs to 13 residues. Germline V lookup: CDR1 SNHLY, CDR2 FYNNEI. Assay used: immunoSEQ multiplex PCR; TCRdb lists only in-frame clones, some missing. This sample carries 95,000 to 150,000 clones, approximately 88% of them seen once, and the ten largest clones take around 3.3%. Sequenced: blood. The chain recombines TRBV2 with TRBJ1-6; weak D call: TRBD1 (5 bases). The sequence was obtained from a man aged 35 to 55 in good health. The CDR3: CASRQSYNSPLHF. In nucleotides, the CDR3 is TGTGCCAGCCGACAGAGCTATAATTCACCCCTCCACTTT.